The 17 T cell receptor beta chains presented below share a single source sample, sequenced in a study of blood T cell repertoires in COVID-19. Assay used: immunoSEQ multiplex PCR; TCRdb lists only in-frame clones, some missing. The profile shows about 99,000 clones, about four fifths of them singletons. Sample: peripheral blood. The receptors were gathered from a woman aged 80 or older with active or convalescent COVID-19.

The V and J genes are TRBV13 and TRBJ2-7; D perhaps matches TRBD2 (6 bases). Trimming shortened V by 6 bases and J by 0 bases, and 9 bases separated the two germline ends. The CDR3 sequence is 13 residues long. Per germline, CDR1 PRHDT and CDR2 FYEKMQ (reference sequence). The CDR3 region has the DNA TGTGCCAGCAGTCGTAGCGGCTCCTACGAGCAGTACTTC. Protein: CASSRSGSYEQYF. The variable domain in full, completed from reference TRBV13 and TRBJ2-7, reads AAGVIQSPRHLIKEKRETATLKCYPIPRHDTVYWYQQGPGQDPQFLISFYEKMQSDKGSIPDRFSAQQFSDYHSELNMSSLELGDSALYFCASSRSGSYEQYFGPGTRLTVT.

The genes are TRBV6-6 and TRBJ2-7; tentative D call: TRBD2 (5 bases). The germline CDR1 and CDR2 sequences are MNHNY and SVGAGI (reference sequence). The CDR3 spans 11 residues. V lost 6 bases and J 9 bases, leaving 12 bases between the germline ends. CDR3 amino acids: CASSPSEGQYF. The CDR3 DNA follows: TGTGCCAGCAGCCCAAGTGAGGGGCAGTACTTC.

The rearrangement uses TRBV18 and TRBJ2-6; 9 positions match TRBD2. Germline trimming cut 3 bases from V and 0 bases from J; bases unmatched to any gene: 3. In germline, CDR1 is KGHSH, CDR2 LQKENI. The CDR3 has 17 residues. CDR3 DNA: TGTGCCAGCTCACCGATTAGCGGGAGCTCTGGGGCCAACGTCCTGACTTTC. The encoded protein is CASSPISGSSGANVLTF. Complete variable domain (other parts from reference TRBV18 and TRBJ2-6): NAGVMQNPRHLVRRRGQEARLRCSPMKGHSHVYWYRQLPEEGLKFMVYLQKENIIDESGMPKERFSAEFPKEGPSILRIQQVVRGDSAAYFCASSPISGSSGANVLTFGAGSRLTVL.

CDR3 DNA sequence: TGTGCCAGCAGTGAAGGTCTGGGGCTCTCCTACGAGCAGTACTTC. Amino acid sequence: CASSEGLGLSYEQYF. The V and J genes are TRBV6-1 and TRBJ2-7, with a possible D match to TRBD1 (5 bases). V lost 1 base to trimming and J lost 0 bases, with 10 bases between them. The CDR3 covers 15 residues. Germline V lookup: CDR1 MNHNS, CDR2 SASEGT.

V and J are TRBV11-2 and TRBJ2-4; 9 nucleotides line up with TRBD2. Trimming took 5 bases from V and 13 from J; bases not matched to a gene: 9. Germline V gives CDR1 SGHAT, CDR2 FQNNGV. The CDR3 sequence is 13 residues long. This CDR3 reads CASSAQATSGQYF. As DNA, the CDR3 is TGTGCCAGCAGCGCGCAAGCCACTAGCGGGCAGTACTTC.

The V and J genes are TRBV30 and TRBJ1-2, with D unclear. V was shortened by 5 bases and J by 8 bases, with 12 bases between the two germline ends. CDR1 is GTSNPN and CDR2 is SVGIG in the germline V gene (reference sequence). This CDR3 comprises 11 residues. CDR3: CAWHLRGGYTF. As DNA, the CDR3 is TGTGCCTGGCATCTTAGAGGCGGCTACACCTTC.

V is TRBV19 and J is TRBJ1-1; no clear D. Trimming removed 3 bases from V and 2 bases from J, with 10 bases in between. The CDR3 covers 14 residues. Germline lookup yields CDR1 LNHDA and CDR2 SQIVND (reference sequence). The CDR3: CASSINAVNTEAFF. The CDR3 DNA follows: TGTGCCAGTAGTATTAATGCAGTTAACACTGAAGCTTTCTTT.

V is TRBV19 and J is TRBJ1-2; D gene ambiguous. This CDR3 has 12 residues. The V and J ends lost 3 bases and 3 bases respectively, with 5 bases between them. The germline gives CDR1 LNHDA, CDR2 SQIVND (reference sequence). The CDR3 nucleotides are TGTGCCAGTAGTATGGGAGACTATGGCTACACCTTC. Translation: CASSMGDYGYTF.

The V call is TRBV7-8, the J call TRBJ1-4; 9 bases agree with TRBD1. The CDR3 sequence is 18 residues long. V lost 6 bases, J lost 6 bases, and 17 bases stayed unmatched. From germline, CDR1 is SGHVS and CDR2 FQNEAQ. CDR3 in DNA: TGTGCCAGCAGGAAGCGCCGGACAGGGGAACGTCGGGATGAAAAACTGTTTTTT. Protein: CASRKRRTGERRDEKLFF.

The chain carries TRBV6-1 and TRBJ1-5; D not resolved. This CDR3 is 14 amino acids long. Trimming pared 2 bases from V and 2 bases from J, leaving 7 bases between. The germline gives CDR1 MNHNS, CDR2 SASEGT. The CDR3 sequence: CASSETNRNQPQHF. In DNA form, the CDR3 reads TGTGCCAGCAGTGAAACAAATCGCAATCAGCCCCAGCATTTT.

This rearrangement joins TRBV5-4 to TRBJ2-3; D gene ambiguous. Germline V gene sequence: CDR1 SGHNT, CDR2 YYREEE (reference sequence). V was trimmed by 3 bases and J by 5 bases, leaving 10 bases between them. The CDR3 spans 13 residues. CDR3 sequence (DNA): TGTGCCAGCAGCTCCCGACTGGGAGATACGCAGTATTTT. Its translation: CASSSRLGDTQYF.

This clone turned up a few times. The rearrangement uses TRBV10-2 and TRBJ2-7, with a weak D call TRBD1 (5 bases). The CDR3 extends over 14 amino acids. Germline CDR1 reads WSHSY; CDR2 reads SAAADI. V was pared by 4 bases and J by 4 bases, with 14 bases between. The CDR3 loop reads CASSVFGALYEQYF. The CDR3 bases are TGCGCCAGCAGTGTTTTTGGGGCCTTATACGAGCAGTACTTC.

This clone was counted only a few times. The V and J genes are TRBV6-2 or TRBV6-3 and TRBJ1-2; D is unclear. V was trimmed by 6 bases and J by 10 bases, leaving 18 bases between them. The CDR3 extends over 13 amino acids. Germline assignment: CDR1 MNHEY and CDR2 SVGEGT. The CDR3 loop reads CASSRSSLVHYTF. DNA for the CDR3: TGTGCCAGCAGCCGCTCTTCACTCGTTCACTACACCTTC.

The CDR3 reads CASSLGLLPNTEAFF. The CDR3 bases are TGTGCCAGCAGCCTGGGACTGTTGCCGAACACTGAAGCTTTCTTT. The genes are TRBV14 and TRBJ1-1; TRBD1 might be the D (5 bases). Looked up from germline, CDR1 is SGHDN and CDR2 is FVKESK. V lost 4 bases and J 1 base, leaving 13 bases between the germline ends. This CDR3 has 15 amino acids.

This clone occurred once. The CDR3 spells CASCRQPDNEQFF. DNA of the CDR3: TGTGCCAGCTGCCGACAGCCTGACAATGAGCAGTTCTTC. The chain couples TRBV2 to TRBJ2-1, with D tentatively TRBD1 (5 bases). Germline assignment: CDR1 SNHLY and CDR2 FYNNEI. V lost 8 bases, J lost 5 bases, and 13 bases lay in between. This CDR3 is built from 13 residues.

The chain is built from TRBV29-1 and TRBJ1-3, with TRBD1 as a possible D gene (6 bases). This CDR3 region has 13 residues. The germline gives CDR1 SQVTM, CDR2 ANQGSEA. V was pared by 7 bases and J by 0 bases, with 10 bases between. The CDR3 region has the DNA TGCAGCGCCGAGGGACACTCTGGAAACACCATATATTTT. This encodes CSAEGHSGNTIYF.

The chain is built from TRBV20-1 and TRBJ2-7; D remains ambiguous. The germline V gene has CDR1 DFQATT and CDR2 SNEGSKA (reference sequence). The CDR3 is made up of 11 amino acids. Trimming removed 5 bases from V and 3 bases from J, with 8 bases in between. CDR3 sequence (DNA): TGCAGTGCTTACGTACACTACGAGCAGTACTTC. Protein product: CSAYVHYEQYF.